One and the same sample provided the 17 T cell receptor beta chains below, sequenced in a study of shared clonotypes between healthy human individuals. Method: immunoSEQ multiplex PCR; TCRdb's copy keeps in-frame clones and lacks some. In the table there are 650,000 to 800,000 clones, 55% to 80% of which are singletons. The specimen sequenced was memory CD4+ T cells sorted from blood. The subset here: CD45RA-negative fraction. These receptors were taken from a woman aged 25 to 39 in good health.

The chain combines TRBV5-1 with TRBJ2-1, with TRBD2 matching over 8 bases. The V gene end was trimmed by 5 bases and the J gene end by 3 bases; junction bases not matched to a gene: 4. This CDR3 region has 14 residues. The germline CDR1 and CDR2 sequences are SGHRS and YFSETQ. The chain's CDR3 is CASRGTSIYNEQFF. DNA of the CDR3: TGCGCCAGCAGGGGGACTAGTATCTACAATGAGCAGTTCTTC.

The chain is built from TRBV5-5 and TRBJ2-7, with D possibly TRBD2 on 6 matching bases. The CDR3 covers 12 residues. CDR1 is SGHKS, CDR2 YYEKEE, per germline (reference sequence). Trimming shortened V by 1 base and J by 9 bases, and 11 bases separated the two germline ends. CDR3 region: CASSLSEGRQYF. In nucleotides, the CDR3 is TGTGCCAGCAGCTTGTCGGAGGGACGGCAGTACTTC.

V usage is TRBV5-1 and J usage is TRBJ2-1; D gene uncertain. V was trimmed by 1 base and J by 7 bases, leaving 9 bases between them. There are 13 residues in the CDR3. The germline V gene has CDR1 SGHRS and CDR2 YFSETQ. In nucleotides, the CDR3 is TGCGCCAGCAGCTTGATCCTGGGAAATGAGCAGTTCTTC. This encodes CASSLILGNEQFF.

V usage is TRBV10-3 and J usage is TRBJ1-2; 8 bases line up with TRBD1. V shed 0 bases, J shed 7 bases, and the junction held 7 bases outside the gene matches. The germline CDR1 and CDR2 sequences are ENHRY and SYGVKD. CDR3 length: 15 residues. The CDR3 protein is CAISESTQGAFGYTF. The CDR3 bases are TGTGCCATCAGTGAGTCGACTCAGGGGGCATTTGGCTACACCTTC.

The chain combines TRBV2 with TRBJ2-1, with a tentative D call TRBD1 (7 bases). The ends were cut back, 6 bases at V and 8 bases at J, with 20 bases in the middle. The CDR3 runs to 15 residues. Germline V gene lookup returns CDR1 SNHLY and CDR2 FYNNEI. CDR3 in amino acids: CASRGRTGGVDEQFF. The CDR3 DNA reads TGTGCCAGCAGGGGTAGGACAGGCGGGGTCGATGAGCAGTTCTTC.

This chain uses TRBV11-2 with TRBJ2-1, with TRBD2 matching over 9 bases. Germline lookup yields CDR1 SGHAT and CDR2 FQNNGV. The CDR3 length is 15 residues. The V segment lost 5 bases and the J segment 4 bases; nucleotides outside the gene matches: 6. CDR3 loop: CASSPKREAYNEQFF. CDR3 in DNA: TGTGCCAGCAGCCCTAAGCGGGAGGCTTACAATGAGCAGTTCTTC.

This chain links TRBV19 with TRBJ2-1; TRBD2 is a possible D gene (5 bases). This CDR3 comprises 14 residues. Germline-derived CDR1 and CDR2 are LNHDA and SQIVND (reference sequence). Trimming pared 5 bases from V and 8 bases from J, leaving 16 bases between. The CDR3: CASSYRRGSDEQFF. The CDR3 nucleotides read TGTGCCAGTAGTTACCGGAGAGGGTCCGATGAGCAGTTCTTC.

CDR3 protein: CASRGQNTGANVLTF. The CDR3 DNA reads as TGCGCCAGCAGGGGACAGAATACGGGGGCCAACGTCCTGACTTTC. This rearrangement joins TRBV5-1 to TRBJ2-6, with TRBD1 identical over 7 bases. Germline V gene lookup returns CDR1 SGHRS and CDR2 YFSETQ. This CDR3 has 15 residues. The V and J ends lost 5 bases and 4 bases, in that order; junction bases with no gene match: 6. The full variable domain, in which reference TRBV5-1 and TRBJ2-6 provide the parts outside the CDR3, is KAGVTQTPRYLIKTRGQQVTLSCSPISGHRSVSWYQQTPGQGLQFLFEYFSETQRNKGNFPGRFSGRQFSNSRSEMNVSTLELGDSALYLCASRGQNTGANVLTFGAGSRLTVL.

V usage is TRBV4-1 and J usage is TRBJ1-5; possibly TRBD1 for D (6 bases). Germline CDR1 is MGHRA and CDR2 is YSYEKL. This CDR3 spans 15 amino acids. V was trimmed by 3 bases and J by 2 bases, leaving 11 bases between them. The CDR3 sequence is CASSQRQVGNQPQHF. In DNA, the CDR3 is TGCGCCAGCAGCCAGAGACAGGTGGGCAATCAGCCCCAGCATTTT.

The chain links TRBV5-5 to TRBJ2-5; D is ambiguous. The germline gives CDR1 SGHKS, CDR2 YYEKEE (reference sequence). The CDR3 has 13 amino acids. The ends were cut back, 4 bases at V and 5 bases at J, with 12 bases in the middle. CDR3 residues: CASSPPGLETQYF. The CDR3 nucleotides read TGTGCCAGCAGCCCCCCCGGGCTGGAGACCCAGTACTTC.

This clone was counted at least ten times. V usage is TRBV14 and J usage is TRBJ1-1; TRBD1 aligns across 8 bases. Germline lookup yields CDR1 SGHDN and CDR2 FVKESK. Trimming took 1 base from V and 3 from J; bases not matched to a gene: 4. The length of the CDR3 is 15 residues. This chain's CDR3 is CASSQAGGSYTEAFF. The DNA for the CDR3 is TGTGCCAGCAGCCAAGCAGGGGGCAGCTACACTGAAGCTTTCTTT.

V usage is TRBV15 and J usage is TRBJ2-7; D possibly corresponds to TRBD1 (5 bases). Trimming took off 1 base at V and 2 bases at J, with 9 bases between the two ends. The germline gives CDR1 LNHNV, CDR2 YYDKDF (reference sequence). The CDR3 consists of 14 residues. CDR3 amino acids: CATSRAGLTYEQYF. CDR3 coding DNA: TGTGCCACCAGCAGAGCAGGGCTGACCTACGAGCAGTACTTC.

The CDR3 here is CATTDRQQETQYF. The CDR3 region has the DNA TGTGCCACTACGGACAGGCAACAAGAGACCCAGTACTTC. J is TRBJ2-5 and V is TRBV18, with 7 bases that match TRBD1. V dropped 10 bases and J dropped 2; count of bases not matched to a gene: 7. There are 13 residues in the CDR3. Germline loops: CDR1 KGHSH, CDR2 LQKENI.

This chain joins TRBV28 and TRBJ1-4; possible D gene TRBD1, 5 bases. CDR1 and CDR2 from the germline V gene are MDHEN and SYDVKM. There are 12 residues in the CDR3. The V and J ends lost 5 bases and 10 bases respectively, with 11 bases between them. CDR3 nucleotides: TGTGCCAGCAGTACCCCCGGGGGAAAACTGTTTTTT. This encodes CASSTPGGKLFF.

This clone was recorded a few times. The V call is TRBV6-4, the J call TRBJ2-7; either TRBD1 or TRBD2 may supply D (5 bases each). CDR3 length equals 14 residues. The germline V gene has CDR1 MRHNA and CDR2 SNTAGT. V gave up 2 bases and J gave up 4 bases, with 12 bases separating them. The CDR3 sequence: CASSDTGGGYEQYF. Written as DNA, the CDR3 is TGTGCCAGCAGTGACACGGGTGGGGGTTACGAGCAGTACTTC.

The chain joins TRBV7-8 to TRBJ1-4; D may be TRBD1 (5 bases). V was cut by 1 base and J by 8 bases, with 11 bases left in between. CDR1 and CDR2 (germline): SGHVS, FQNEAQ. This CDR3 has 14 amino acids. CDR3 sequence: CASSLVREDEKLFF. CDR3 coding DNA: TGTGCCAGCAGCTTAGTCAGGGAGGACGAAAAACTGTTTTTT.

This rearrangement joins TRBV27 to TRBJ2-7; TRBD2 might be the D (5 bases). Per the germline V gene, CDR1 is MNHEY and CDR2 is SMNVEV (reference sequence). Trimming removed 6 bases at V and 4 bases at J, with 7 bases between. The CDR3 runs to 11 residues. The CDR3 DNA follows: TGTGCCAGCAGGGACTTTTACGAGCAGTACTTC. Its translation: CASRDFYEQYF.